The 23 T cell receptor beta chains listed next were all sequenced from one sample in a study of cytomegalovirus exposure and HLA in healthy donors. PCR amplification relied on 60 Vbeta primers (plus 13 Jbeta primers). Data came from immunoSEQ multiplex PCR; TCRdb stores just in-frame clones and leaves some out. The profile covers about 140,000 clones, with around 79% appearing a single time and 1.2% to 1.5% taken by the ten largest. Material: PBMCs. All receptors come from a woman in her forties in good health and CMV-seronegative.

J is TRBJ1-2 and V is TRBV5-6; D gene ambiguous. This CDR3 is built from 14 residues. Trimming removed 3 bases from V and 3 bases from J, with 12 bases in between. CDR1 and CDR2 (germline): SGHDT, YYEEEE. The chain's CDR3 is CASSSEGGYYGYTF. CDR3 in DNA: TGTGCCAGCAGCTCTGAGGGCGGCTACTATGGCTACACCTTC.

This clone has only a few counts. The chain uses TRBV5-6 and TRBJ1-4; 12 nucleotides match TRBD1. V was pared by 1 base and J by 4 bases, with 5 bases of the junction left unmatched. CDR3 length equals 17 residues. Looked up from germline, CDR1 is SGHDT and CDR2 is YYEEEE. Here the CDR3 reads CASSLPGQGADNEKLFF. The CDR3, as DNA: TGTGCCAGCAGCTTGCCGGGACAGGGGGCGGATAATGAAAAACTGTTTTTT.

The chain uses TRBV28 and TRBJ1-1, with a tentative D call TRBD1 (6 bases). CDR1 and CDR2 from the germline V gene are MDHEN and SYDVKM. The V gene lost 6 bases and the J gene lost 7 bases, with 21 bases spanning the gap. This CDR3 is 15 amino acids long. CDR3 region: CASSLQGAGKNEAFF. Here the CDR3 DNA reads TGTGCCAGCAGCCTACAGGGAGCGGGGAAAAATGAAGCTTTCTTT. The whole variable domain, filled in from reference TRBV28 and TRBJ1-1, reads DVKVTQSSRYLVKRTGEKVFLECVQDMDHENMFWYRQDPGLGLRLIYFSYDVKMKEKGDIPEGYSVSREKKERFSLILESASTNQTSMYLCASSLQGAGKNEAFFGQGTRLTVV.

The V and J genes are TRBV7-6 and TRBJ2-1; maybe TRBD1 (6 bases). CDR3 length equals 15 residues. Per the germline V gene, CDR1 is SGHVS and CDR2 is FNYEAQ. V dropped 5 bases and J dropped 6 bases, with 17 bases sitting between them. This CDR3 reads CASSRTGKFGNEQFF. The CDR3 nucleotides are TGTGCCAGCAGCCGAACAGGGAAATTCGGCAATGAGCAGTTCTTC.

The CDR3 here is CASSWIGRSDYGYTF. Written as DNA, the CDR3 is TGTGCCAGCAGCTGGATCGGGAGGTCCGACTATGGCTACACCTTC. The genes are TRBV5-6 and TRBJ1-2; D not certain. This CDR3 comprises 15 residues. Per the germline V gene, CDR1 is SGHDT and CDR2 is YYEEEE. V lost 3 bases and J 3 bases, leaving 15 bases between the germline ends. The variable domain in full, with the rest retrieved from reference TRBV5-6 and TRBJ1-2, is DAGVTQSPTHLIKTRGQQVTLRCSPKSGHDTVSWYQQALGQGPQFIFQYYEEEERQRGNFPDRFSGHQFPNYSSELNVNALLLGDSALYLCASSWIGRSDYGYTFGSGTRLTVV.

This chain joins TRBV5-6 and TRBJ1-3, with a tentative D call TRBD1 (6 bases). The CDR3 consists of 15 residues. V was cut by 4 bases and J by 3 bases, with 14 bases left in between. Germline V lookup: CDR1 SGHDT, CDR2 YYEEEE. Written as DNA, the CDR3 is TGTGCCAGCAGCCGGGGACAACAGAGTGGAAACACCATATATTTT. It codes for CASSRGQQSGNTIYF. The full variable domain, in which reference TRBV5-6 and TRBJ1-3 provide the parts outside the CDR3, is DAGVTQSPTHLIKTRGQQVTLRCSPKSGHDTVSWYQQALGQGPQFIFQYYEEEERQRGNFPDRFSGHQFPNYSSELNVNALLLGDSALYLCASSRGQQSGNTIYFGEGSWLTVV.

The chain uses TRBV5-1 and TRBJ2-3; D gene ambiguous. CDR3 size: 14 residues. V lost 5 bases, J lost 2 bases, and 12 bases lay in between. CDR1 SGHRS and CDR2 YFSETQ come from the germline V gene. This CDR3 reads CASSLVGYTDTQYF. For the CDR3, the DNA is TGCGCCAGCAGTTTAGTCGGGTACACAGATACGCAGTATTTT.

The rearrangement uses TRBV15 and TRBJ1-2; D ambiguous. Trimming took off 0 bases at V and 8 bases at J, with 10 bases between the two ends. The germline V gene has CDR1 LNHNV and CDR2 YYDKDF (reference sequence). The CDR3 is 13 residues long. The CDR3 DNA reads as TGTGCCACCAGCAGAGAAAACGGTGCCGGCTACACCTTC. Translated, it gives CATSRENGAGYTF.

This sequence joins TRBV10-1 and TRBJ2-6, with a possible D match to TRBD1 (6 bases). CDR3 length equals 18 residues. Germline CDR1 reads WNHNN; CDR2 reads SYGVQD (reference sequence). V was cut by 4 bases and J by 1 base, with 17 bases left in between. CDR3 residues: CASSASGTRASGANVLTF. Here the CDR3 DNA reads TGCGCCAGCAGTGCCTCGGGGACAAGAGCGTCTGGGGCCAACGTCCTGACTTTC.

The chain employs TRBV15 and TRBJ2-6; tentative D call: TRBD1 (6 bases). This CDR3 is built from 16 residues. The germline gives CDR1 LNHNV, CDR2 YYDKDF (reference sequence). V lost 1 base to trimming and J lost 6 bases, with 13 bases between them. CDR3 DNA: TGTGCCACCAGCAGAGTTAAGGGGGTAGAGGCCAACGTCCTGACTTTC. Translation gives CATSRVKGVEANVLTF.

Details on this clone: Within the sample, other DNA sequences also encode this same CDR3. The CDR3 region has the DNA TGTGCCTGGAGTGTCTTCAGCTCCTACGAGCAGTACTTC. It yields the protein CAWSVFSSYEQYF. This sequence joins TRBV30 and TRBJ2-7; D is unclear. V lost 0 bases and J 0 bases, leaving 6 bases between the germline ends. The CDR3 length is 13 residues. CDR1 and CDR2 from the germline V gene are GTSNPN and SVGIG (reference sequence).

The rearrangement uses TRBV18 and TRBJ1-4; D might be TRBD1 (5 bases). This CDR3 comprises 17 residues. The V and J ends lost 0 bases and 5 bases respectively, with 16 bases between them. Germline V gene sequence: CDR1 KGHSH, CDR2 LQKENI. CDR3 sequence reads: CASSPPKGSAGNEKLFF. As DNA, the CDR3 is TGTGCCAGCTCACCACCGAAGGGGTCCGCTGGGAATGAAAAACTGTTTTTT.

The rearrangement links TRBV18 to TRBJ1-1; tentatively, D is TRBD1 (6 bases). Germline assignment: CDR1 KGHSH and CDR2 LQKENI. The length of the CDR3 is 13 residues. Trimming removed 6 bases at V and 0 bases at J, with 8 bases between. CDR3 region: CASSGQLNTEAFF. The CDR3 DNA reads as TGTGCCAGCTCCGGACAGTTGAACACTGAAGCTTTCTTT.

This clone was seen only a few times. This CDR3 reads CASSFEGGGEKLFF. In nucleotides, the CDR3 is TGTGCCAGCAGCTTCGAGGGAGGTGGTGAAAAACTGTTTTTT. The chain uses TRBV5-4 and TRBJ1-4; D is unresolved. This CDR3 region has 14 residues. Germline CDR1 is SGHNT and CDR2 is YYREEE (reference sequence). V lost 2 bases and J lost 7, with 12 bases in between.

V and J are TRBV30 and TRBJ1-6, with 8 bases matching TRBD1. V lost 1 base and J lost 7; bases outside the gene matches: 3. Per the germline V gene, CDR1 is GTSNPN and CDR2 is SVGIG (reference sequence). The CDR3 length is 14 residues. The CDR3 is CAWSGTGRNSPLHF. The CDR3 nucleotides are TGTGCCTGGAGTGGGACAGGGCGGAATTCACCCCTCCACTTT.

This clone was picked up one time. This chain connects TRBV6-6 to TRBJ2-1; D might be TRBD2 (5 bases). The CDR3 is made up of 13 amino acids. Germline V CDR1 and CDR2: MNHNY, SVGAGI (reference sequence). V was shortened by 8 bases and J by 4 bases, with 12 bases between the two germline ends. CDR3 residues: CASGTRPYNEQFF. For the CDR3, the DNA is TGTGCCAGCGGAACTAGGCCATACAATGAGCAGTTCTTC.

The CDR3: CASSQQGYSNQPQHF. CDR3 sequence (DNA): TGCGCCAGCAGCCAACAGGGGTATAGCAATCAGCCCCAGCATTTT. The chain links TRBV4-3 to TRBJ1-5; D is perhaps TRBD1 (6 bases). The length of the CDR3 is 15 residues. Trimming cost V 2 bases and J 0 bases, with 8 bases left between them. From germline, CDR1 is LGHNA and CDR2 YSLEER.

Details on this clone: One end of the junction is discordant with germline, which a read error may explain. The rearrangement joins TRBV6-5 to TRBJ1-1; 8 nucleotides align to TRBD1. The germline V gene encodes CDR1 MNHEY and CDR2 SVGAGI. CDR3 length: 16 residues. This CDR3 reads CASSYSGGVGTGEAFF. The CDR3 DNA sequence: TGTGCCAGCAGCTACTCGGGGGGGGTAGGGACAGGAGAAGCTTTCTTT.

The chain is built from TRBV5-1 and TRBJ2-7, with 11 nucleotides matching TRBD2. Looked up from germline, CDR1 is SGHRS and CDR2 is YFSETQ. This CDR3 has 15 amino acids. V trimming: 1 base; J trimming: 0 bases; junction bases outside the gene matches: 0. CDR3 DNA: TGCGCCAGCAGCTTGACTAGCGGGAGCTCCTACGAGCAGTACTTC. Translation: CASSLTSGSSYEQYF.

The CDR3 spells CASSAHMTGRSYNSPLHF. The CDR3 DNA is TGTGCCAGCAGCGCCCATATGACAGGGCGCTCCTATAATTCACCCCTCCACTTT. The gene calls are TRBV7-6 and TRBJ1-6; 7 nucleotides match TRBD1. The CDR3 has 18 amino acids. With V trimmed by 5 bases and J by 0 bases, 10 bases remained unmatched. Germline CDR1 SGHVS, CDR2 FNYEAQ.

The rearrangement links TRBV19 to TRBJ2-2; D is uncertain. The V gene's germline CDR1 is LNHDA and CDR2 SQIVND (reference sequence). With 7 bases removed from V and 4 bases from J, the gap between germline ends came to 10 bases. CDR3 size: 13 residues. CDR3 in amino acids: CASTQSGTGELFF. The CDR3 DNA is TGTGCCAGTACTCAATCAGGCACCGGGGAGCTGTTTTTT.

This chain joins TRBV9 and TRBJ2-1; 12 bases map to TRBD2. Germline loops: CDR1 SGDLS, CDR2 YYNGEE. The ends lost 1 base at V and 4 bases at J; junction bases unmatched: 9. CDR3 length: 18 amino acids. The CDR3, as DNA: TGTGCCAGCAGCGTATCTAGCGGGGGGGCCTTTATATACAATGAGCAGTTCTTC. This sequence encodes CASSVSSGGAFIYNEQFF.

This rearrangement joins TRBV23-1 to TRBJ1-1; a weak D match, TRBD1 (6 bases). TRBV23-1 has ORF status, its function being uncertain. The CDR3 spans 16 residues. The V gene lost 0 bases and the J gene lost 2 bases, with 13 bases spanning the gap. CDR3 protein: CASSQSGGDVNTEAFF. DNA for the CDR3: TGCGCCAGCAGTCAATCAGGGGGGGATGTAAACACTGAAGCTTTCTTT.